The rows below give T cell receptor beta chains drawn from one sample of a study of CD4+ T cells in melanoma. Only in-frame clones appear in the TCRdb table, and some are missing; sequencing was by immunoSEQ multiplex PCR. The sample holds 18,000 or so clones, approximately 84% seen once. The sample taken for sequencing was cells from a culture (not recorded whether cultured in vitro). These receptors were obtained from a human donor with melanoma. Both conserved end residues are part of each CDR3. The order of the fields is V gene, D gene, clone size, J gene, CDR3 protein, CDR3 DNA. A D gene is named only where the DNA matches it firmly. Expanded clones are given a class, and other clones once, few, many or no size at all.

V gene: TRBV18; D gene: -; clone size: once; J gene: TRBJ1-2; CDR3 protein: CASSPFTSNYGYTF; CDR3 DNA: TGTGCCAGCTCACCATTTACCTCTAACTATGGCTACACCTTC
V gene: TRBV10-3; D gene: TRBD2; clone size: once; J gene: TRBJ2-3; CDR3 protein: CAISRAGGLDTQYF; CDR3 DNA: TGTGCCATCAGTCGTGCGGGGGGGTTAGATACGCAGTATTTT
V gene: TRBV5-1; D gene: -; clone size: -; J gene: TRBJ1-4; CDR3 protein: CASSLQENEKLFF; CDR3 DNA: TGCGCCAGCAGCTTACAGGAAAATGAAAAACTGTTTTTT
V gene: TRBV6-5; D gene: TRBD1; clone size: -; J gene: TRBJ1-1; CDR3 protein: CASSYSFRGTTEAFF; CDR3 DNA: TGTGCCAGCAGTTACTCGTTCAGGGGGACCACTGAAGCTTTCTTT
V gene: TRBV27; D gene: -; clone size: -; J gene: TRBJ1-4; CDR3 protein: CASSSRRVGNEKLFF; CDR3 DNA: TGTGCCAGCAGTTCCCGACGAGTAGGGAATGAAAAACTGTTTTTT
V gene: TRBV5-1; D gene: -; clone size: -; J gene: TRBJ2-5; CDR3 protein: CASSLAGGQETQYF; CDR3 DNA: TGCGCCAGCAGCTTGGCCGGAGGCCAAGAGACCCAGTACTTC
V gene: TRBV7-3; D gene: TRBD2; clone size: -; J gene: TRBJ2-6; CDR3 protein: CASSPGLAGSGANVLTF; CDR3 DNA: TGTGCCAGCAGCCCGGGACTAGCGGGCTCTGGGGCCAACGTCCTGACTTTC
V gene: TRBV11-2; D gene: TRBD1; clone size: -; J gene: TRBJ1-3; CDR3 protein: CASSLPRRGNTIYF; CDR3 DNA: TGTGCCAGCAGCTTACCCCGCAGGGGGAACACCATATATTTT
V gene: TRBV2; D gene: -; clone size: -; J gene: TRBJ1-6; CDR3 protein: CASSWDRSYNSPLHF; CDR3 DNA: TGTGCCAGCAGTTGGGACCGTTCCTATAATTCACCCCTCCACTTT
V gene: TRBV5-1; D gene: -; clone size: -; J gene: TRBJ1-2; CDR3 protein: CASRPGAYGYTF; CDR3 DNA: TGCGCCAGCAGACCCGGGGCCTATGGCTACACCTTC
V gene: TRBV2; D gene: -; clone size: -; J gene: TRBJ1-5; CDR3 protein: CASSELQSAGQPQHF; CDR3 DNA: TGTGCCAGCAGTGAACTACAAAGCGCGGGGCAGCCCCAGCATTTT
V gene: TRBV5-5; D gene: -; clone size: few; J gene: TRBJ2-2; CDR3 protein: CASSLVRAGELFF; CDR3 DNA: TGTGCCAGCAGCTTGGTGAGGGCCGGGGAGCTGTTTTTT
V gene: TRBV9; D gene: -; clone size: -; J gene: TRBJ1-3; CDR3 protein: CASTPAAGNTIYF; CDR3 DNA: TGTGCCAGCACGCCTGCGGCTGGAAACACCATATATTTT
V gene: TRBV7-8; D gene: -; clone size: -; J gene: TRBJ1-3; CDR3 protein: CASSFGSGNTIYF; CDR3 DNA: TGTGCCAGCAGCTTCGGTTCTGGAAACACCATATATTTT
V gene: TRBV6-5; D gene: -; clone size: -; J gene: TRBJ1-2; CDR3 protein: CASSPYDSYGYTF; CDR3 DNA: TGTGCCAGCAGTCCCTACGACAGCTATGGCTACACCTTC
V gene: TRBV4-2; D gene: -; clone size: -; J gene: TRBJ2-2; CDR3 protein: CASSQGPAGLNTGELFF; CDR3 DNA: TGTGCCAGCAGCCAGGGCCCGGCAGGGTTGAACACCGGGGAGCTGTTTTTT
V gene: TRBV5-1; D gene: -; clone size: -; J gene: TRBJ2-5; CDR3 protein: CASRQGGGQGRETQYF; CDR3 DNA: TGCGCCAGCAGGCAAGGCGGGGGCCAGGGGAGAGAGACCCAGTACTTC
V gene: TRBV2; D gene: -; clone size: -; J gene: TRBJ2-5; CDR3 protein: CASSERGANQETQYF; CDR3 DNA: TGTGCCAGCAGTGAAAGGGGGGCCAACCAAGAGACCCAGTACTTC
V gene: TRBV6-5; D gene: -; clone size: -; J gene: TRBJ1-2; CDR3 protein: CASRSTVNYGYTF; CDR3 DNA: TGTGCCAGCAGAAGCACAGTTAACTATGGCTACACCTTC
V gene: TRBV5-4; D gene: TRBD1; clone size: -; J gene: TRBJ2-7; CDR3 protein: CASSFNRDRGIQYF; CDR3 DNA: TGTGCCAGCAGTTTTAACCGGGACAGGGGTATTCAGTACTTC
V gene: TRBV19; D gene: -; clone size: -; J gene: TRBJ1-5; CDR3 protein: CASSIAAFYQPQHF; CDR3 DNA: TGTGCCAGTAGTATAGCAGCGTTTTATCAGCCCCAGCATTTT
V gene: TRBV19; D gene: -; clone size: medium-sized; J gene: TRBJ1-6; CDR3 protein: CASSPQGLQGNSPLHF; CDR3 DNA: TGTGCCAGTAGTCCCCAGGGGTTACAGGGTAATTCACCCCTCCACTTT
V gene: TRBV15; D gene: -; clone size: -; J gene: TRBJ2-5; CDR3 protein: CATSRTTGETQYF; CDR3 DNA: TGTGCCACCAGCAGAACCACGGGAGAGACCCAGTACTTC
V gene: TRBV5-5; D gene: -; clone size: once; J gene: TRBJ1-1; CDR3 protein: CASSRLGDTEAFF; CDR3 DNA: TGTGCCAGCAGCCGGCTGGGGGACACTGAAGCTTTCTTT
V gene: TRBV27; D gene: TRBD1; clone size: once; J gene: TRBJ2-1; CDR3 protein: CASRSPGQGYNEQFF; CDR3 DNA: TGTGCCAGCAGGTCACCGGGACAGGGTTATAATGAGCAGTTCTTC
V gene: TRBV12-5; D gene: -; clone size: -; J gene: TRBJ2-5; CDR3 protein: CASGSLPGIEQYF; CDR3 DNA: TGTGCTAGTGGTTCCTTGCCAGGGATAGAGCAGTACTTC
V gene: TRBV2; D gene: -; clone size: -; J gene: TRBJ1-1; CDR3 protein: CASKRGVYTEAFF; CDR3 DNA: TGTGCCAGCAAGAGAGGGGTATACACTGAAGCTTTCTTT
V gene: TRBV27; D gene: -; clone size: -; J gene: TRBJ1-1; CDR3 protein: CASSLVLGLNTEAFF; CDR3 DNA: TGTGCCAGCAGTTTAGTTTTGGGACTGAACACTGAAGCTTTCTTT
V gene: TRBV30; D gene: -; clone size: -; J gene: TRBJ2-1; CDR3 protein: CAWSVRGPFEQFF; CDR3 DNA: TGTGCCTGGAGTGTAAGGGGCCCGTTTGAGCAGTTCTTC
V gene: TRBV11-2; D gene: -; clone size: -; J gene: TRBJ2-3; CDR3 protein: CASSPPQVGQGLTDTQYF; CDR3 DNA: TGTGCCAGCAGCCCCCCCCAGGTCGGGCAGGGCTTAACAGATACGCAGTATTTT
V gene: TRBV5-1; D gene: -; clone size: -; J gene: TRBJ1-1; CDR3 protein: CASSVRGGTGHTEAFF; CDR3 DNA: TGCGCCAGCAGTGTCAGGGGCGGGACGGGACACACTGAAGCTTTCTTT
V gene: TRBV10-3; D gene: -; clone size: -; J gene: TRBJ1-1; CDR3 protein: CASQALNTEAFF; CDR3 DNA: TGTGCCTCCCAAGCCTTGAACACTGAAGCTTTCTTT
V gene: TRBV5-1; D gene: -; clone size: -; J gene: TRBJ1-2; CDR3 protein: CASSLEGYGYTF; CDR3 DNA: TGCGCCAGCAGCTTGGAGGGGTATGGCTACACCTTC
V gene: TRBV29-1; D gene: TRBD1; clone size: -; J gene: TRBJ2-3; CDR3 protein: CSVARQGAPTDTQYF; CDR3 DNA: TGCAGCGTTGCCCGACAGGGGGCCCCAACAGATACGCAGTATTTT
V gene: TRBV5-4; D gene: -; clone size: -; J gene: TRBJ2-5; CDR3 protein: CASSSYVGTQYF; CDR3 DNA: TGTGCCAGCAGTTCATATGTAGGGACCCAGTACTTC
V gene: TRBV5-5; D gene: TRBD1; clone size: -; J gene: TRBJ2-2; CDR3 protein: CASRPTGGHTGELFF; CDR3 DNA: TGTGCCAGCAGACCCACAGGGGGCCACACCGGGGAGCTGTTTTTT
V gene: TRBV30; D gene: TRBD1; clone size: -; J gene: TRBJ1-5; CDR3 protein: CAGHRGKKPQHF; CDR3 DNA: TGTGCCGGTCACAGGGGTAAGAAGCCCCAGCATTTT
V gene: TRBV18; D gene: -; clone size: -; J gene: TRBJ1-2; CDR3 protein: CASSPDRVNYGYTF; CDR3 DNA: TGTGCCAGCTCACCAGACAGAGTTAACTATGGCTACACCTTC
V gene: TRBV11-2; D gene: -; clone size: few; J gene: TRBJ1-2; CDR3 protein: CASSLDWDRRSYGYTF; CDR3 DNA: TGTGCCAGCAGCTTAGATTGGGACCGCAGATCCTATGGCTACACCTTC
V gene: TRBV14; D gene: -; clone size: -; J gene: TRBJ1-4; CDR3 protein: CASSLTTGSGLEKLFF; CDR3 DNA: TGTGCCAGCAGCCTTACCACAGGGTCCGGACTGGAAAAACTGTTTTTT
V gene: TRBV5-4; D gene: -; clone size: -; J gene: TRBJ1-1; CDR3 protein: CASSLARGVPEAFF; CDR3 DNA: TGTGCCAGCAGCTTGGCCCGGGGTGTCCCTGAAGCTTTCTTT
V gene: TRBV5-1; D gene: TRBD1; clone size: -; J gene: TRBJ1-1; CDR3 protein: CASKPGTGDTEAFF; CDR3 DNA: TGCGCCAGTAAGCCCGGGACAGGGGACACTGAAGCTTTCTTT
V gene: TRBV5-1; D gene: TRBD1; clone size: -; J gene: TRBJ2-2; CDR3 protein: CASSSGQGTGELFF; CDR3 DNA: TGCGCCAGCAGCTCCGGACAGGGGACCGGGGAGCTGTTTTTT
V gene: TRBV5-1; D gene: TRBD1; clone size: -; J gene: TRBJ2-1; CDR3 protein: CASSPGTGTNEQFF; CDR3 DNA: TGCGCCAGCAGCCCCGGGACAGGGACCAATGAGCAGTTCTTC
V gene: TRBV5-1; D gene: TRBD1; clone size: -; J gene: TRBJ1-1; CDR3 protein: CASKGTGVWYTEAFF; CDR3 DNA: TGCGCCAGCAAAGGGACAGGGGTTTGGTACACTGAAGCTTTCTTT
V gene: TRBV2; D gene: TRBD1; clone size: -; J gene: TRBJ2-4; CDR3 protein: CASSPQGAAKNIQYF; CDR3 DNA: TGTGCCAGCAGTCCCCAGGGGGCGGCCAAAAACATTCAGTACTTC